This T cell receptor (beta chain) was sequenced during a study of T cells in Graves' hyperthyroidism and ophthalmopathy. The CDR3 is 11 residues long. The ends were cut back, 4 bases at V and 7 bases at J, with 8 bases in the middle. CDR1 is SGHRS, CDR2 YFSETQ, per germline. There were TCR beta CDR3 regions amplified from RNA transcripts. The HTBI primer set served for first-round RT-PCR of the TCR CDR3. MiXCR was run by TCRdb on the multiplex PCR reads, yielding one entry per CDR3 protein. The sample yields 390,000 or so distinct CDR3 sequences, approximately 15% seen once. This chain links TRBV5-1 with TRBJ1-1; D not resolved. The sequenced material came from blood. The source is a man aged 18 to 30 with Graves' ophthalmopathy. DNA of the CDR3: TGCGCCAGCAGCCGGGAGGGTGAAGCTTTCTTT. Translating gives CASSREGEAFF.